Listed below are T cell receptor beta chains from one sample, sequenced in a study of glioma-infiltrating T cells after dendritic cell vaccination. Sequencing used immunoSEQ multiplex PCR; TCRdb keeps in-frame clones, though not all of them. The data show 65,000 to 90,000 clones, roughly four fifths seen once. Material: blood, obtained before dendritic cell vaccination. The origin of the receptors is a human donor with glioblastoma. Both conserved end residues are part of each CDR3. D genes are given only for firm matches. Size values are once, few and many counts, or a class for expanded clones, and some rows have none.

J gene,clone size,D gene,V gene,CDR3 DNA,CDR3 protein
TRBJ2-2,NA,TRBD2,TRBV15,TGTGCCACCAGCAGAGATGCGGGAGCGAACACCGGGGAGCTGTTTTTT,CATSRDAGANTGELFF
TRBJ2-5,few,TRBD2,TRBV5-1,TGCGCCAGCAGTCGGGGGGTGCAGGAGACCCAGTACTTC,CASSRGVQETQYF
TRBJ2-1,NA,TRBD2,TRBV10-1,TGCGCCAGCAGTGAAGGCGGGCTAGCGGTTTACAATGAGCAGTTCTTC,CASSEGGLAVYNEQFF
TRBJ2-4,once,TRBD2,TRBV9,TGTGCCAGCAGCGTAGGGGGGGAGGGCCAGTACATTCAGTACTTC,CASSVGGEGQYIQYF
TRBJ1-4,NA,TRBD1,TRBV30,TGTGCCTGGGGGGGGACAGGGGCTGAAAAACTGTTTTTT,CAWGGTGAEKLFF
TRBJ1-5,NA,TRBD1,TRBV7-2,TGTGCCAGCAGCCACGGGGACAGGAGCAATCAGCCCCAGCATTTT,CASSHGDRSNQPQHF
TRBJ2-1,NA,TRBD1,TRBV6-6,TGTGCCAGCACCTATGTAAACGGACAGGGACTCGATGAGCAGTTCTTC,CASTYVNGQGLDEQFF
TRBJ2-5,once,NA,TRBV5-4,TGTGCCAGCAGCTTGGTGGCAGGGCGACAAGAGACCCAGTACTTC,CASSLVAGRQETQYF
TRBJ1-5,NA,NA,TRBV6-1,TGTGCCAGCAGTGGAGGCAATCAGCCCCAGCATTTT,CASSGGNQPQHF
TRBJ2-2,NA,NA,TRBV5-6,TGTGCCAGCAGCTTGGCCTTGGGACAGAACACCGGGGAGCTGTTTTTT,CASSLALGQNTGELFF
TRBJ2-7,NA,NA,TRBV4-1,TGCGCCAGCAGCCAAGATGGGCAGGGGAGTTACGAGCAGTACTTC,CASSQDGQGSYEQYF
TRBJ1-2,NA,NA,TRBV7-2,TGTGCCAGCGCTAAAGACCCACAGACGGGCTACACCTTC,CASAKDPQTGYTF
TRBJ2-1,NA,TRBD2,TRBV4-1,TGCGCCAGCAGCCAAGAAGGCTTCGGGGGGTACAATGAGCAGTTCTTC,CASSQEGFGGYNEQFF
TRBJ1-2,NA,TRBD1,TRBV2,TGTGCCAGCAGTGAAGCGGACAGGCTGGGGGGCTACACCTTC,CASSEADRLGGYTF
TRBJ1-2,NA,TRBD1,TRBV27,TGTGCCAGCACTTGGACAGGGGGCGGGTACTATGGCTACACCTTC,CASTWTGGGYYGYTF
TRBJ2-1,NA,NA,TRBV7-2,TGTGCCAGCAGTCTTCAGGGAGGAGTAGGCTACAATGAGCAGTTCTTC,CASSLQGGVGYNEQFF
TRBJ2-2,NA,NA,TRBV2,TGTGCCAGCAGTGAAGCGCTTTCTTGGGCCACCGGGGAGCTGTTTTTT,CASSEALSWATGELFF
TRBJ1-2,NA,NA,TRBV5-6,TGTGCCAGCAGCTTGTGGCAGGGTCAATGGGGCTACACCTTC,CASSLWQGQWGYTF
TRBJ2-1,NA,NA,TRBV4-2,TGTGCCAGCAGCCAAGAATACGCGGGCCACAATGAGCAGTTCTTC,CASSQEYAGHNEQFF
TRBJ1-4,NA,NA,TRBV5-1,TGCGCCAGCAGCGACGCAGGGAAGAATGAAAAACTGTTTTTT,CASSDAGKNEKLFF
TRBJ1-2,NA,NA,TRBV27,TGTGCCAGCAGTTTCTGGGGGGGCGCCAGTGGCTACACCTTC,CASSFWGGASGYTF
TRBJ2-1,NA,NA,TRBV5-6,TGTGCCAGCAGCCGAACGCCCCCGGGAGAGTTCTTC,CASSRTPPGEFF
TRBJ1-6,few,TRBD1,TRBV27,TGTGCCAGCAGCCGACAGGGCTTGGGGTATAATTCACCCCTCCACTTT,CASSRQGLGYNSPLHF
TRBJ2-1,NA,TRBD2,TRBV5-1,TGCGCCAGCAGCCGTACTAGCGGGGGGGATTATGAGCAGTTCTTC,CASSRTSGGDYEQFF
TRBJ2-3,NA,TRBD2,TRBV7-2,TGTGCCAGCAGCAGAGGGACTACCCTTAGCACAGATACGCAGTATTTT,CASSRGTTLSTDTQYF
TRBJ1-2,NA,NA,TRBV21-1,TGTGCCAGCAGCTCAATGCCCGGGACAGTGGGATCCTATGGCTACACCTTC,CASSSMPGTVGSYGYTF
TRBJ1-4,NA,TRBD1,TRBV2,TGTGCCAGCAGTGGGACAGGGGGCACCAATGAAAAACTGTTTTTT,CASSGTGGTNEKLFF
TRBJ1-5,NA,TRBD1,TRBV19,TGTGCCAGTAGTATAGACGACAGGGGCAGGCAGCCCCAGCATTTT,CASSIDDRGRQPQHF
TRBJ1-5,once,NA,TRBV5-1,TGCGCCAGCAGCTTGGGGGACACTAGCAATCAGCCCCAGCATTTT,CASSLGDTSNQPQHF
TRBJ1-1,few,NA,TRBV25-1,TGTGCCAGCAGGGAGGACACTGAAGCTTTCTTT,CASREDTEAFF
TRBJ2-1,NA,TRBD2,TRBV15,TGTGCCACCAGCAGAGATCCGAGCGGGAGCTCCTACAATGAGCAGTTCTTC,CATSRDPSGSSYNEQFF
TRBJ1-5,NA,NA,TRBV6-6,TGTGCCAGCAGTCCTTTCGATGGAACCCGCGGTCAGCCCCAGCATTTT,CASSPFDGTRGQPQHF
TRBJ1-1,NA,TRBD1,TRBV29-1,TGCAGCGTTGAAGGAGCGACAGGGGTACGGACTGAAGCTTTCTTT,CSVEGATGVRTEAFF
TRBJ2-2,NA,TRBD2,TRBV7-8,TGTGCCAGCAGCTTATTAGGGACTAGCGGGAGTAGGGACACCGGGGAGCTGTTTTTT,CASSLLGTSGSRDTGELFF
TRBJ1-1,NA,NA,TRBV18,TGTGCCAGCTCACCTCCAGTGAACACTGAAGCTTTCTTT,CASSPPVNTEAFF
TRBJ2-2,NA,TRBD1,TRBV7-3,TGTGCCAGCAGCCCCTCGGACAGGGTGACCGGGGAGCTGTTTTTT,CASSPSDRVTGELFF
TRBJ2-1,NA,NA,TRBV21-1,TGTGCCAGCAGCACCAACAGCAGCTCCTACAATGAGCAGTTCTTC,CASSTNSSSYNEQFF
TRBJ2-1,NA,TRBD2,TRBV7-6,TGTGCCAGCAGCTTGGGGACTAGCGGGGGGTTTAGCGAGCAGTTCTTC,CASSLGTSGGFSEQFF